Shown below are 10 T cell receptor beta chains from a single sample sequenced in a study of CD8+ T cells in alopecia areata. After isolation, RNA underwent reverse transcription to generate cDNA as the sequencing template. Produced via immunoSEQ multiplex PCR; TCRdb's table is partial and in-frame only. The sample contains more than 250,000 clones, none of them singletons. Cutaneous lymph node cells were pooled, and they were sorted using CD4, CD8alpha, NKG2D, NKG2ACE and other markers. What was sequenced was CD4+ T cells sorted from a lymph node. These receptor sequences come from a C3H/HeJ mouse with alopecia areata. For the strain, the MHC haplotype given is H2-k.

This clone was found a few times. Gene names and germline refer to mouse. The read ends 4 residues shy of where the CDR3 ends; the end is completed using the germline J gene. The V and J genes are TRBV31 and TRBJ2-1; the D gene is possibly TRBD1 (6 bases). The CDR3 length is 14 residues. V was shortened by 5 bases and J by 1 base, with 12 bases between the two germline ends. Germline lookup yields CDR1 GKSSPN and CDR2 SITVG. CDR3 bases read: TGTGCCTGGGTCTCAGGGGAGAACTATGCT. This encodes CAWVSGENYA. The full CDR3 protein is CAWVSGENYAEQFF.

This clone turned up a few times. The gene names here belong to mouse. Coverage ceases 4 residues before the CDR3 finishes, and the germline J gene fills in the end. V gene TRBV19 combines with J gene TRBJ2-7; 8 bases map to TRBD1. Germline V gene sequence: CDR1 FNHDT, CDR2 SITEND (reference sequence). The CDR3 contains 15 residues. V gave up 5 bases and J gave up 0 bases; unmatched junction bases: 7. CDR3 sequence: CASRPGQGSSYEQYF. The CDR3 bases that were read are TGTGCCAGCAGGCCAGGACAGGGAAGCTCCTAT.

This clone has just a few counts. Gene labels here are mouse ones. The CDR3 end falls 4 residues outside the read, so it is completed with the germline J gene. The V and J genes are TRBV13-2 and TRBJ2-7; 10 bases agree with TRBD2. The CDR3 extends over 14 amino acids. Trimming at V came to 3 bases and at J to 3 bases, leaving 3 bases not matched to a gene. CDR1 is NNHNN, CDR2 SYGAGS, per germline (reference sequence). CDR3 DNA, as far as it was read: TGTGCCAGCGGTGTGACTGGGGGGCTCTAT. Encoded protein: CASGVTGGLY. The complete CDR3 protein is CASGVTGGLYEQYF.

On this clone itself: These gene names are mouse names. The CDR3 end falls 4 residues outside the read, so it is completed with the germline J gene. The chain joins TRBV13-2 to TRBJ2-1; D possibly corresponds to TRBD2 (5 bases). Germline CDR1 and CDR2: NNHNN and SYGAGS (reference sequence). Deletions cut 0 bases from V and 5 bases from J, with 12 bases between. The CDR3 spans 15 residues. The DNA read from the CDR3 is TGTGCCAGCGGTGATGCTGGGATTCCTGATGCT. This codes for CASGDAGIPDA. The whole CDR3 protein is CASGDAGIPDAEQFF.

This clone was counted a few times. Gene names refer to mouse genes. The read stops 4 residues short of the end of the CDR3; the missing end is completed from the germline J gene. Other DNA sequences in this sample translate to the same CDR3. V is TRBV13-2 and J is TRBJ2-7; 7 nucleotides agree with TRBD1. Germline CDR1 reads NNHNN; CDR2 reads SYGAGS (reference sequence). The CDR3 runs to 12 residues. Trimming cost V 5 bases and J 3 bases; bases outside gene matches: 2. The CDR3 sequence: CASGGTVYEQYF. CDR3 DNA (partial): TGTGCCAGCGGGGGGACAGTCTAT.

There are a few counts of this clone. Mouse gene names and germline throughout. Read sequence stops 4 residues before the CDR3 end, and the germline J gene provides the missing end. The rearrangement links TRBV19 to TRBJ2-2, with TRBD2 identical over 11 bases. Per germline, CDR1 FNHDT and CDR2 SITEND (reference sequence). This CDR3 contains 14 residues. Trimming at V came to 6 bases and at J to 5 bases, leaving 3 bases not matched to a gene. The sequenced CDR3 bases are TGTGCCAGCAAGGGACTGGGGGCGACCGGG. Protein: CASKGLGATG. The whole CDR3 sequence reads CASKGLGATGQLYF. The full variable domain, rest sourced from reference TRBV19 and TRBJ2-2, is GGIITQTPKFLIGQEGQKLTLKCQQNFNHDTMYWYRQDSGKGLRLIYYSITENDLQKGDLSEGYDASREKKSSFSLTVTSAQKNEMAVFLCASKGLGATGQLYFGEGSKLTVL.

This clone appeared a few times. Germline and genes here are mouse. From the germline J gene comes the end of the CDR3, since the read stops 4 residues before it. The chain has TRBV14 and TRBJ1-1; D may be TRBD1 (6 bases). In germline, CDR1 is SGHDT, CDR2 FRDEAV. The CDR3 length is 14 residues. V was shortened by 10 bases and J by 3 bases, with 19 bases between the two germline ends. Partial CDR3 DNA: TGTGCCCCAGTCCGGGGGGCGCGGGACACA. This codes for CAPVRGARDT. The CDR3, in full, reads CAPVRGARDTEVFF.

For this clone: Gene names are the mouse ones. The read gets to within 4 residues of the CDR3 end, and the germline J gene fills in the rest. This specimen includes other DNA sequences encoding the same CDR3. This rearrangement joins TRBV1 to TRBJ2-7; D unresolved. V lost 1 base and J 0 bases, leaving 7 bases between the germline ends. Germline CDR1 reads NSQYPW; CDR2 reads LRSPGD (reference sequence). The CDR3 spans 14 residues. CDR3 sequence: CTCSAVGSSYEQYF. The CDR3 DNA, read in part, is TGCACCTGCAGTGCAGTAGGGTCCTCCTAT.

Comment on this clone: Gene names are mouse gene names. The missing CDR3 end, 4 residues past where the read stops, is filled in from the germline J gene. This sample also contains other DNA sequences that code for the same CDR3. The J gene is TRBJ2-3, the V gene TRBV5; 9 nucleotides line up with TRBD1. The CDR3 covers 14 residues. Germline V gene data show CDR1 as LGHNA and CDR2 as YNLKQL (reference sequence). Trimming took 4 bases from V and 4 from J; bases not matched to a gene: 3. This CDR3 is CASSPGQGSETLYF. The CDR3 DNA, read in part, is TGTGCCAGCAGCCCGGGACAGGGATCAGAA.

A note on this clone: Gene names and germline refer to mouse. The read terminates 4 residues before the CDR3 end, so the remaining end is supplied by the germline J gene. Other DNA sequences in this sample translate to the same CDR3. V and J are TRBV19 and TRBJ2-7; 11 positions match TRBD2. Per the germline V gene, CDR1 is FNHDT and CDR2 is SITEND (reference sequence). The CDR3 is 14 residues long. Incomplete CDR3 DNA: TGTGCCAGCAGTATCAGGGACTGGGGGTAT. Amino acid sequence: CASSIRDWGY. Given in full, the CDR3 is CASSIRDWGYEQYF.